A single T cell receptor (beta chain) is shown here with its context. It lacks a known antigen. Base-call qualities are not available, and no considerably larger clone is one nucleotide away. This entry belongs to a study of radiotherapy plus CTLA-4 blockade in lung cancer (dated by TCRdb to between 2017 and 2018). For the study in its entirety: Among enrolled patients, roughly 18% had an objective response and about 30% reached disease control.

The CDR3 goes from the cysteine to the phenylalanine over 14 residues. Only the CDR3 DNA stays, 42 bases, in frame from base 1. Based on the germline V gene (reference sequence), the CDR1 and CDR2 sequences are WNHNN and SYGVQD. V lost 3 bases and J lost 7 bases; the stretch between them is 14 bases long. Summary of the overall study and its limitations: Increased serum interferon-beta after radiation, together with early dynamic changes in blood T cell clones, were reported to be the strongest predictors of response. After treatment with radiotherapy and ipilimumab, TCR clones that came from tumors expanded in the peripheral blood.

To prepare the library, the immunoSEQ multiplex PCR assay was applied. Drawn from immuneACCESS, this table holds only the in-frame rearrangements with V and J called that TCRdb kept. Clones are partly lost; checked studies trace under half to an unresolved V gene and leave the rest unexplained. This sample comprises 85,000 to 95,000 clones, approximately 82% of them detected only once. The top ten clonotypes cover roughly 23% of the sample. The study tested focal radiation therapy combined with CTLA-4 blockade (ipilimumab) in patients with chemo-refractory metastatic non-small-cell lung cancer. The sequence links TRBV10-1 to TRBJ2-3; the D gene may be TRBD1 or TRBD2, since each aligns over 5 bases. Sequenced here: peripheral blood, sampled from a patient treated with radiotherapy plus ipilimumab. The receptor's source is a human donor with non-small cell lung cancer that progressed on radiotherapy plus ipilimumab. The CDR3 in this case is CASSDWGSTNTQYF. The bases read TGCGCCAGCAGTGATTGGGGGAGTACAAATACGCAGTATTTT.